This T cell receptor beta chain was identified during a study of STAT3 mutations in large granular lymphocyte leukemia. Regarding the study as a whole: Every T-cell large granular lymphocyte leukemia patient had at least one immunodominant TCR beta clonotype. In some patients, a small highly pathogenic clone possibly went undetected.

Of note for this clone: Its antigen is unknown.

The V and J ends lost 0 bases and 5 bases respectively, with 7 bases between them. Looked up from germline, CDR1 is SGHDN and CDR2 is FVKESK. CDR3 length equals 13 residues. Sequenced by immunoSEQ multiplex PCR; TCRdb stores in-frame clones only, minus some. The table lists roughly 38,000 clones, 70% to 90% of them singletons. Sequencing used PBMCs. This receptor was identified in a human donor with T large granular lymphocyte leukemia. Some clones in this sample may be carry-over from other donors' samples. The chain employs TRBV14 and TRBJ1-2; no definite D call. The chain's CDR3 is CASSQEYRYGYTF. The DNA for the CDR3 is TGTGCCAGCAGCCAAGAGTATCGGTATGGCTACACCTTC.